A selection of T cell receptor beta chains follows, all from one sample in a study of blood T cell repertoires in COVID-19. The data were produced by immunoSEQ multiplex PCR, yet TCRdb's version contains in-frame clones alone and is incomplete. This repertoire shows 54,000 or so clones, roughly 88% found once; its top ten account for around 25%. Sequencing used peripheral blood. The receptors come from a woman aged 80 or over with acute or convalescent COVID-19. CDR3s include the opening cysteine and the closing phenylalanine or tryptophan. Fields, in order: J gene, V gene, CDR3 protein.

j_gene: TRBJ1-2
v_gene: TRBV3-1/TRBV3-2
CDR3aa: CASSQFIQRGYTF

j_gene: TRBJ2-1
v_gene: TRBV4-2
CDR3aa: CASSQDGREGLGEQFF

j_gene: TRBJ1-1
v_gene: TRBV9
CDR3aa: CASSVSVNTEAFF

j_gene: TRBJ2-7
v_gene: TRBV5-4
CDR3aa: CASTDPTGGMGEQYF

j_gene: TRBJ1-5
v_gene: TRBV3-1/TRBV3-2
CDR3aa: CASSQDGQNQPQHF

j_gene: TRBJ1-5
v_gene: TRBV7-2
CDR3aa: CASSSGGSIGNQPQHF

j_gene: TRBJ2-5
v_gene: TRBV14
CDR3aa: CASSQDPTGRRETQYF

j_gene: TRBJ2-2
v_gene: TRBV4-2
CDR3aa: CASSRQLRASESNTGELFF

j_gene: TRBJ2-2
v_gene: TRBV7-2
CDR3aa: CASSFNWNTGELFF

j_gene: TRBJ2-1
v_gene: TRBV3-1/TRBV3-2
CDR3aa: CASSQDGFGNEQFF

j_gene: TRBJ2-7
v_gene: TRBV15
CDR3aa: CATSRDVAGNNEQYF

j_gene: TRBJ1-2
v_gene: TRBV6-5
CDR3aa: CASRTQGAGGYTF

j_gene: TRBJ1-1
v_gene: TRBV2
CDR3aa: CASSVLDRGNTEAFF

j_gene: TRBJ1-3
v_gene: TRBV3-1/TRBV3-2
CDR3aa: CASSQAVRSGNTIYF

j_gene: TRBJ2-2
v_gene: TRBV28
CDR3aa: CATVENTGELFF

j_gene: TRBJ2-2
v_gene: TRBV7-9
CDR3aa: CASSRQGRDTGELFF

j_gene: TRBJ2-3
v_gene: TRBV6-5
CDR3aa: CASSSHSGVLTDTQYF

j_gene: TRBJ2-7
v_gene: TRBV7-9
CDR3aa: CASSFQGSSYEQYF

j_gene: TRBJ1-1
v_gene: TRBV6-5
CDR3aa: CASTPRGTNTEAFF

j_gene: TRBJ1-2
v_gene: TRBV3-1/TRBV3-2
CDR3aa: CASSQGVGGYGYTF

j_gene: TRBJ1-2
v_gene: TRBV3-1/TRBV3-2
CDR3aa: CASSQDRAGYNYGYTF

j_gene: TRBJ1-2
v_gene: TRBV18
CDR3aa: CASSPAGRGGYTF

j_gene: TRBJ1-1
v_gene: TRBV18
CDR3aa: CASSPIQGRTEAFF

j_gene: TRBJ2-7
v_gene: TRBV12-3/TRBV12-4
CDR3aa: CASSLGPEQYF

j_gene: TRBJ1-1
v_gene: TRBV6-1
CDR3aa: CASSAGTRDTEAFF

j_gene: TRBJ2-3
v_gene: TRBV4-1
CDR3aa: CASSHRAPRGAGDTQYF

j_gene: TRBJ2-1
v_gene: TRBV10-2
CDR3aa: CASSVRPGNEQFF

j_gene: TRBJ1-1
v_gene: TRBV28
CDR3aa: CASSPPQGAFEAFF

j_gene: TRBJ2-5
v_gene: TRBV19
CDR3aa: CASSIGGSGGRETQYF

j_gene: TRBJ2-7
v_gene: TRBV25-1
CDR3aa: CASSVQGYEQYF

j_gene: TRBJ2-1
v_gene: TRBV18
CDR3aa: CASSPTAGGRSNEQFF

j_gene: TRBJ1-2
v_gene: TRBV27
CDR3aa: CASSLGQGRGYGYTF

j_gene: TRBJ2-5
v_gene: TRBV4-2
CDR3aa: CASSPGGRETQYF

j_gene: TRBJ2-5
v_gene: TRBV5-4
CDR3aa: CASSPGLAATQETQYF

j_gene: TRBJ2-3
v_gene: TRBV7-9
CDR3aa: CASSLARLAGQLITDTQYF

j_gene: TRBJ1-5
v_gene: TRBV6-1
CDR3aa: CASSELAGDQPQHF

j_gene: TRBJ1-4
v_gene: TRBV7-9
CDR3aa: CASRLTGGGEKLFF

j_gene: TRBJ1-5
v_gene: TRBV7-8
CDR3aa: CASSQLEGLNQPQHF

j_gene: TRBJ2-5
v_gene: TRBV3-1/TRBV3-2
CDR3aa: CASSPGTAQETQYF

j_gene: TRBJ2-1
v_gene: TRBV27
CDR3aa: CASSPSGHEQFF

j_gene: TRBJ1-6
v_gene: TRBV6-5
CDR3aa: CASNMSGKNSPLHF

j_gene: TRBJ1-2
v_gene: TRBV3-1/TRBV3-2
CDR3aa: CASRAPGTGANYGYTF

j_gene: TRBJ1-2
v_gene: TRBV5-1
CDR3aa: CASSEGQAIYGYTF

j_gene: TRBJ1-3
v_gene: TRBV5-6
CDR3aa: CASSLGQSYSGNTIYF

j_gene: TRBJ1-6
v_gene: TRBV24-1
CDR3aa: CATRTGGGSPLHF

j_gene: TRBJ2-4
v_gene: TRBV4-1
CDR3aa: CASSQGTGTAGSHGNIQYF

j_gene: TRBJ2-5
v_gene: TRBV2
CDR3aa: CAGGQGGETQYF

j_gene: TRBJ1-1
v_gene: TRBV5-6
CDR3aa: CASGQGVGNTEAFF

j_gene: TRBJ2-1
v_gene: TRBV27
CDR3aa: CASTPGTSGRNEQFF

j_gene: TRBJ2-5
v_gene: TRBV6-5
CDR3aa: CASTGRDRVEETQYF

j_gene: TRBJ1-5
v_gene: TRBV5-6
CDR3aa: CASSLFSQVKQPQHF